This T cell receptor (beta chain) is from a study of blood T cell repertoires in COVID-19. Study overall: Acute and convalescent COVID-19 samples came from the United States, Italy and Spain. Sources were T cells, B-cell-depleted T cells, or PBMCs; the material itself was cDNA or gDNA.

Germline V lookup: CDR1 SGHTA, CDR2 FQGNSA. Between the trimmed V and J ends, which lost 6 bases and 2 bases, there was a span of 11 bases. This CDR3 has 14 residues. As processed by the authors: It was from reference gene primer amplification that nucleated cell counts were estimated. The repertoire was sequenced with immunoSEQ multiplex PCR; TCRdb's copy has only in-frame clones and lacks some. V and J calls and clone size are copied from that table; D and trimming were computed from the DNA. The sample shows under 450,000 clones, 81% of them seen only once. The rearrangement uses TRBV7-2 and TRBJ1-3; D gene ambiguous. This sequence was found in a human donor with acute or convalescent COVID-19. The donor label of this sample is uncertain. Sequencing input: peripheral blood. CDR3: CASRNRPTGNTIYF. DNA of the CDR3: TGTGCCAGCAGAAACAGACCAACTGGAAACACCATATATTTT.